This T cell receptor (beta chain) was identified during a study of blood T cell repertoires in COVID-19. The overall study: Some COVID-19 samples were acute and others convalescent; all came from the United States, Italy and Spain. T cells, B-cell-depleted T cells, or PBMCs supplied cDNA or gDNA.

Authors' processing steps: Reference gene primer amplification gave estimated nucleated cell counts. Libraries were prepared by immunoSEQ multiplex PCR; TCRdb keeps only in-frame clonotypes and omits some of them. That table supplies the V and J calls and clone size; D and trimming were determined from the DNA. The table includes about 480,000 clones, roughly 88% detected once. V trimming: 1 base; J trimming: 7 bases; junction bases outside the gene matches: 3. CDR1 SGHAT and CDR2 FQNNGV come from the germline V gene. There are 14 residues in the CDR3. Recruits, aged roughly 18 to 95 years, lived in about two dozen US areas.

Sequenced input: PBMCs or T cells enriched from blood (not recorded which). The chain has TRBV11-2 and TRBJ1-1; 10 bases align to TRBD1. The sequence came from a woman in her thirties or forties who had recovered from COVID-19. CDR3 DNA: TGTGCCAGCAGCTTAGTTTGGGACAGGGGTGAAGCTTTCTTT. The encoded protein is CASSLVWDRGEAFF. The entire variable domain, with the rest obtained from reference TRBV11-2 and TRBJ1-1, is as follows: EAGVAQSPRYKIIEKRQSVAFWCNPISGHATLYWYQQILGQGPKLLIQFQNNGVVDDSQLPKDRFSAERLKGVDSTLKIQPAKLEDSAVYLCASSLVWDRGEAFFGQGTRLTVV.